The 9 T cell receptor beta chains below all came from one sample that was sequenced in a study of T cell responses to AZD1222 COVID-19 vaccine. TCRdb's table, derived via immunoSEQ multiplex PCR, lists solely in-frame clones and lacks some. Of roughly 130,000 clones listed, 85% to 90% were seen once; the top ten hold 5.5%. The sample here was peripheral blood, taken on day 0 of AZD1222 vaccination. The receptors were sampled from an adult in good health.

The V gene is TRBV19, the J gene TRBJ2-1; tentatively, D is TRBD1 or TRBD2 (5 bases each). The V end lost 2 bases, the J end lost 4 bases, and 12 bases lay between the germline ends. This CDR3 contains 15 residues. Per the germline V gene, CDR1 is LNHDA and CDR2 is SQIVND (reference sequence). The CDR3 sequence is CASSIMGESYNEQFF. CDR3 DNA sequence: TGTGCCAGTAGTATAATGGGGGAGTCATACAATGAGCAGTTCTTC.

This clone was counted only a few times. The chain combines TRBV7-3 with TRBJ2-3; TRBD1 aligns across 11 bases. Trimming at V came to 5 bases and at J to 4 bases, leaving 8 bases not matched to a gene. CDR3 length: 16 amino acids. The germline V gene has CDR1 SGHTA and CDR2 FQGTGA. The CDR3 sequence is CASSPRTGGLADTQYF. The DNA of the CDR3 is TGTGCCAGCAGCCCCCGGACAGGGGGCTTGGCAGATACGCAGTATTTT.

The chain links TRBV24-1 to TRBJ1-5; D is ambiguous. Germline loops: CDR1 KGHDR, CDR2 SFDVKD. Trimming stripped 0 bases from V and 15 bases from J, with 23 bases between. There are 16 residues in the CDR3. CDR3 coding DNA: TGTGCCACCAGTGATTTGCGAGAGAGACTGGGAACAGTATTGCATTTT. The encoded protein is CATSDLRERLGTVLHF.

CDR3 nucleotides: TGTGCCAGCAAACCGGTCATGAACACTGAAGCTTTCTTT. Its translation is CASKPVMNTEAFF. The chain joins TRBV27 to TRBJ1-1; D uncertain. The CDR3 spans 13 residues. V gave up 7 bases and J gave up 0 bases, with 9 bases separating them. Germline CDR1 and CDR2: MNHEY and SMNVEV (reference sequence).

This chain connects TRBV14 to TRBJ2-1; 8 positions agree with TRBD2. CDR1 and CDR2 from the germline V gene are SGHDN and FVKESK. The ends lost 3 bases at V and 3 bases at J; junction bases unmatched: 10. CDR3 length: 17 residues. The CDR3 is CASSHNSGTPYYNEQFF. CDR3 nucleotides: TGTGCCAGCAGCCACAATAGCGGGACTCCATACTACAATGAGCAGTTCTTC. Based on the CDR3 plus reference TRBV14 and TRBJ2-1, the full variable domain is EAGVTQFPSHSVIEKGQTVTLRCDPISGHDNLYWYRRVMGKEIKFLLHFVKESKQDESGMPNNRFLAERTGGTYSTLKVQPAELEDSGVYFCASSHNSGTPYYNEQFFGPGTRLTVL.

The table lists this clone with a few counts. The chain has TRBV27 and TRBJ1-6; 9 bases are shared with TRBD1. Germline CDR1 is MNHEY and CDR2 is SMNVEV (reference sequence). J gave up 6 bases and V 0 bases, and 12 bases lay outside the gene matches. This CDR3 region has 19 residues. CDR3 in amino acids: CASSLSPGQGALPNSPLHF. The DNA of the CDR3 is TGTGCCAGCAGTTTATCCCCGGGACAGGGAGCTCTCCCTAATTCACCCCTCCACTTT.

This clone was detected only once. CDR3 amino acids: CSVEGGHLTDTQYF. As DNA, the CDR3 is TGCAGCGTTGAGGGAGGCCACCTCACAGATACGCAGTATTTT. The J gene is TRBJ2-3, the V gene TRBV29-1; D is possibly TRBD2 (6 bases). Germline values: CDR1 SQVTM, CDR2 ANQGSEA. V was pared by 3 bases and J by 2 bases, with 12 bases between. The CDR3 consists of 14 residues.

The rearrangement joins TRBV5-5 to TRBJ2-3; perhaps TRBD2 as D (5 bases). There are 15 residues in the CDR3. The germline gives CDR1 SGHKS, CDR2 YYEKEE (reference sequence). V was trimmed by 2 bases and J by 6 bases, leaving 16 bases between them. Here the CDR3 DNA reads TGTGCCAGCAGCTTCTCAGCGGCAACGGGGGATACGCAGTATTTT. It codes for CASSFSAATGDTQYF.

The chain couples TRBV6-2 or TRBV6-3 to TRBJ1-6; 7 bases are a match to TRBD1. Trimming removed 5 bases from V and 5 bases from J; junction bases left unmatched: 0. This CDR3 has 13 amino acids. Germline V gene lookup returns CDR1 MNHEY and CDR2 SVGEGT. DNA of the CDR3: TGTGCCAGCAGTAGGGGGCATAATTCACCCCTCCACTTT. This encodes CASSRGHNSPLHF.